This T cell receptor (beta chain) was retrieved from a study of cytomegalovirus exposure and HLA in healthy donors. Study conclusions and caveats: Earlier results showed most TCR beta V segments being productive about 87% or about 30% of the time.

In the case of this clone: The target antigen is unknown.

Both 60 Vbeta primers and 13 Jbeta primers went into the PCR. The repertoire was sequenced with immunoSEQ multiplex PCR; TCRdb's copy has only in-frame clones and lacks some. The sample consists of over 95,000 clones, 76% of them appearing once. This receptor was identified in a middle-aged woman in good health and CMV-seropositive. Sequencing was performed on PBMCs.

CDR3 DNA: TGTGCCAGTAGCAAGACAGGGGTCAAAACCTACGAGCAGTACTTC. It specifies CASSKTGVKTYEQYF. The rearrangement joins TRBV19 to TRBJ2-7; 8 bases fit TRBD1. Per the germline V gene, CDR1 is LNHDA and CDR2 is SQIVND (reference sequence). The V segment lost 6 bases and the J segment 2 bases; nucleotides outside the gene matches: 9. The CDR3 is 15 amino acids.